Listed below are T cell receptor beta chains from one sample, sequenced in a study of T cell changes during pregnancy in multiple sclerosis. Sequencing used immunoSEQ multiplex PCR; TCRdb keeps in-frame clones, though not all of them. This sample has tens of thousands of clones, with roughly 93% found just once. The sample here was peripheral blood, taken in the third trimester of pregnancy. These TCRs come from a female donor with multiple sclerosis, enrolled in a pregnancy study. Each CDR3 is given with its conserved first and last residue. The D gene is left open where the match is weak. Not all rows give a size; the values are once, few, many and, for expanded clones, a class.

>NA|TRBV5-5|TRBD1|TRBJ1-5
TGTGCCAGCAGCTTACAGGGGGCGAATCAGCCCCAGCATTTT
CASSLQGANQPQHF
>NA|TRBV7-9|TRBD1|TRBJ2-1
TGTGCCAGCAGCTTAGGGGAAAGGGACAGGTTTTTCGATGAGCAGTTCTTC
CASSLGERDRFFDEQFF
>once|TRBV2|NA|TRBJ1-2
TGTGCCACCGGGGGGGGAAGATCCATCTATGGCTACACCTTC
CATGGGRSIYGYTF
>NA|TRBV7-2|NA|TRBJ2-5
TGTGCCAGCAGCTCCAATCGGGGGAAGGAGACCCAGTACTTC
CASSSNRGKETQYF
>NA|TRBV19|TRBD1|TRBJ2-7
TGTGCCAGTAGTTTAGGGACAGGGCGTCCCTACGAGCAGTACTTC
CASSLGTGRPYEQYF
>NA|TRBV11-1|TRBD1|TRBJ1-6
TGTGCCAGCAGCCATGGGACAGTTACGTATAATTCACCCCTCCACTTT
CASSHGTVTYNSPLHF
>NA|TRBV4-2|TRBD2|TRBJ2-3
TGTGCCAGCAGCCAAGAGATTAGCGGGGGCACAGATACGCAGTATTTT
CASSQEISGGTDTQYF
>NA|TRBV9|NA|TRBJ2-3
TGTGCCAGCAGCGAGTGGGACGGGAGAAGCACAGATACGCAGTATTTT
CASSEWDGRSTDTQYF
>NA|TRBV28|NA|TRBJ1-5
TGTGCCAGCAGTTCCCTCGGGGGATCAACGCTCTATCAGCCCCAGCATTTT
CASSSLGGSTLYQPQHF
>NA|TRBV11-2|TRBD1|TRBJ1-1
TGTGCCAGCAGCTTAGACGCCGGGACAGGGATCACTGAAGCTTTCTTT
CASSLDAGTGITEAFF
>NA|TRBV5-4|TRBD1|TRBJ1-1
TGTGCCAGCAGCGCGGGCGGGCGGACAGGGCAGAACACTGAAGCTTTCTTT
CASSAGGRTGQNTEAFF
>NA|TRBV10-3|NA|TRBJ2-3
TGTGCCGTGGGTCAACTAGTAGAGGCACCAGATACGCAGTATTTT
CAVGQLVEAPDTQYF
>NA|TRBV28|TRBD1|TRBJ2-7
TGTGCCAGCACCCCTCTAGGGACAGGGGTCTACGAGCAGTACTTC
CASTPLGTGVYEQYF
>NA|TRBV19|NA|TRBJ2-5
TGTGCCAGTAGTCAGATGTCGGCAGGGTGGTCGGAGACCCAGTACTTC
CASSQMSAGWSETQYF
>NA|TRBV28|TRBD1|TRBJ1-5
TGTGCCAGCAGTTCCGGACAGGGGAGTCAGCCCCAGCATTTT
CASSSGQGSQPQHF
>few|TRBV2|NA|TRBJ1-4
TGTGCCAGCAGTGAACAGGGGACTAATGAAAAACTGTTTTTT
CASSEQGTNEKLFF
>NA|TRBV5-1|NA|TRBJ1-1
TGCGCCAGCAGCGAAAGGAGCATGAACACTGAAGCTTTCTTT
CASSERSMNTEAFF
>NA|TRBV21-1|NA|TRBJ1-5
TGTGCCAGCAGCAGCAAGGGGGGACAGGGCCGTCTTCAGCCCCAGCATTTT
CASSSKGGQGRLQPQHF
>NA|TRBV6-5|NA|TRBJ1-1
TGTGCCAGCAGGCCCCCGGGACAAAAAGCTTTCTTT
CASRPPGQKAFF
>NA|TRBV6-5|NA|TRBJ1-2
TGTGCCAGCAGTTACTCGGCGGGTAACTATGGCTACACCTTC
CASSYSAGNYGYTF
>NA|TRBV7-6|NA|TRBJ1-1
TGTGCCAGCAGCTTAGAGGCAGGGAGGGGGAACACTGAAGCTTTCTTT
CASSLEAGRGNTEAFF
>NA|TRBV15|TRBD1|TRBJ1-2
TGTGCCACCAGCAGAGGGGGGAGACAGGGGGACCCCTATGGCTACACCTTC
CATSRGGRQGDPYGYTF
>NA|TRBV5-6|NA|TRBJ2-7
TGTGCCAGCAGGAAGCTGGACTGGGCCTACGAGCAGTACTTC
CASRKLDWAYEQYF
>NA|TRBV5-1|NA|TRBJ1-1
TGCGCCAGCTCCATGGGCGTGGGCGAGAACACTGAAGCTTTCTTT
CASSMGVGENTEAFF
>NA|TRBV6-1|TRBD1|TRBJ1-5
TGTGCCAGCAGTGACAGGGGGCCTTATAGCAATCAGCCCCAGCATTTT
CASSDRGPYSNQPQHF
>once|TRBV7-8|NA|TRBJ2-5
TGTGCCAGCAGCTTAGGACTTATGGCACAAGAGACCCAGTACTTC
CASSLGLMAQETQYF
>NA|TRBV29-1|TRBD1|TRBJ1-2
TGCAGCGTTGAAGATAACAGGGGAAACTATGGCTACACCTTC
CSVEDNRGNYGYTF
>NA|TRBV6-6|NA|TRBJ1-1
TGTGCCAGCAGTTCCAGGGCTATTGAAACTGAAGCTTTCTTT
CASSSRAIETEAFF
>NA|TRBV6-1|NA|TRBJ1-2
TGTGCCAGCAGTGGGGTCTTCCAGAGCAATAAAAGAGGCGGCTACACCTTC
CASSGVFQSNKRGGYTF
>once|TRBV10-3|NA|TRBJ2-1
TGTGCCATCAGTGAGTCAGTGGGGGCCAACGGGGAGCAGTTCTTC
CAISESVGANGEQFF
>NA|TRBV7-9|NA|TRBJ1-2
TGTGCCAGCAGCTCCGACAGTCACAGAGGGGGTTATGGCTACACCTTC
CASSSDSHRGGYGYTF
>NA|TRBV6-4|TRBD2|TRBJ2-3
TGTGCCAGCAGTCGTAGCGGGGGGGAAGATACGCAGTATTTT
CASSRSGGEDTQYF
>NA|TRBV7-3|NA|TRBJ2-1
TGTGCCAGCAGCTCGGGGTACGTAACGGGTGAGCAGTTCTTC
CASSSGYVTGEQFF
>NA|TRBV6-1|NA|TRBJ1-5
TGTGCCAGCAGTGAACCGGCTCAGGGGCTGGGCAGGGATAAGCCCCAGCATTTT
CASSEPAQGLGRDKPQHF
>NA|TRBV28|NA|TRBJ2-2
TGTGCCAGCAGCAACTCTCCGCTGCACACCGGGGAGCTGTTTTTT
CASSNSPLHTGELFF
>NA|TRBV4-1|NA|TRBJ1-2
TGCGCCAGCAGCCAAGGGGGGCCCGGGGGCTACACCTTC
CASSQGGPGGYTF
>NA|TRBV6-5|NA|TRBJ1-1
TGTGCCAGCAGTTCATCCCGCGGGTATGGAGCTTTCTTT
CASSSSRGYGAFF
>NA|TRBV7-8|TRBD2|TRBJ2-7
TGTGCCAGCAGCTCCGGACTAGCGGGGACCTACGAGCAGTACTTC
CASSSGLAGTYEQYF
>NA|TRBV30|TRBD2|TRBJ2-7
TGTGCCGCGGGGGTGGTGTCCTACGAGCAGTACTTC
CAAGVVSYEQYF
>NA|TRBV7-9|NA|TRBJ2-1
TGTGCCAGCAGCTTAGGTTTCTCCAATGAGCAGTTCTTC
CASSLGFSNEQFF
>NA|TRBV30|NA|TRBJ1-6
TGTGCCTTGACCCACAACCCGGGCTATAATTCACCCCTCCACTTT
CALTHNPGYNSPLHF